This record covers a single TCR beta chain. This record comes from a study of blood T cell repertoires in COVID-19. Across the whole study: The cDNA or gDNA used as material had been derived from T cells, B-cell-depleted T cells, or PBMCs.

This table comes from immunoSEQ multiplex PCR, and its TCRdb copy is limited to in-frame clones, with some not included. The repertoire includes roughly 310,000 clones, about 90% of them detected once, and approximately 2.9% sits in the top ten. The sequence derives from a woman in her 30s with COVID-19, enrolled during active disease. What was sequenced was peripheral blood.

CDR3 residues: CASSSNFGNTEAFF. The CDR3 DNA sequence: TGTGCCAGCAGCTCGAACTTCGGGAACACTGAAGCTTTCTTT. The chain employs TRBV7-9 and TRBJ1-1, with D uncertain. This CDR3 comprises 14 residues. In germline, CDR1 is SEHNR, CDR2 FQNEAQ (reference sequence). The V and J ends lost 4 bases and 1 base respectively, with 10 bases between them.